The clone carrying this T cell receptor (beta chain) occurred many times. Its antigen remains unknown. The sample holds other DNA sequences that translate to the same CDR3. CDR3 length: 14 residues. V lost 0 bases, J lost 4 bases, and 10 bases lay in between. CDR1 MGHRA and CDR2 YSYEKL come from the germline V gene. This sample is part of a study of radiation and T cells in renal cell carcinoma. Overall study findings and caveats: No pretreatment tumor biopsies were available for baseline clonotypes.

Assay: immunoSEQ multiplex PCR; the TCRdb copy retains only in-frame clones and omits some. The sample has approximately 24,000 clones, around 52% seen once. As for treatment: 15 Gy SBRT to primary tumor, nephrectomy 4 weeks later. Nephrectomy followed 15 Gy stereotactic body radiation by 4 weeks. The clonotype comes from a woman in her forties or fifties with renal cell carcinoma. The sample here was tumor tissue, taken from a patient whose treatment included radiotherapy and nephrectomy. The V and J genes are TRBV4-1 and TRBJ2-7, with D maybe TRBD1 (6 bases). CDR3 sequence: CASSQDIGGYEQYF. CDR3 DNA: TGCGCCAGCAGCCAAGACATAGGGGGTTACGAGCAGTACTTC.